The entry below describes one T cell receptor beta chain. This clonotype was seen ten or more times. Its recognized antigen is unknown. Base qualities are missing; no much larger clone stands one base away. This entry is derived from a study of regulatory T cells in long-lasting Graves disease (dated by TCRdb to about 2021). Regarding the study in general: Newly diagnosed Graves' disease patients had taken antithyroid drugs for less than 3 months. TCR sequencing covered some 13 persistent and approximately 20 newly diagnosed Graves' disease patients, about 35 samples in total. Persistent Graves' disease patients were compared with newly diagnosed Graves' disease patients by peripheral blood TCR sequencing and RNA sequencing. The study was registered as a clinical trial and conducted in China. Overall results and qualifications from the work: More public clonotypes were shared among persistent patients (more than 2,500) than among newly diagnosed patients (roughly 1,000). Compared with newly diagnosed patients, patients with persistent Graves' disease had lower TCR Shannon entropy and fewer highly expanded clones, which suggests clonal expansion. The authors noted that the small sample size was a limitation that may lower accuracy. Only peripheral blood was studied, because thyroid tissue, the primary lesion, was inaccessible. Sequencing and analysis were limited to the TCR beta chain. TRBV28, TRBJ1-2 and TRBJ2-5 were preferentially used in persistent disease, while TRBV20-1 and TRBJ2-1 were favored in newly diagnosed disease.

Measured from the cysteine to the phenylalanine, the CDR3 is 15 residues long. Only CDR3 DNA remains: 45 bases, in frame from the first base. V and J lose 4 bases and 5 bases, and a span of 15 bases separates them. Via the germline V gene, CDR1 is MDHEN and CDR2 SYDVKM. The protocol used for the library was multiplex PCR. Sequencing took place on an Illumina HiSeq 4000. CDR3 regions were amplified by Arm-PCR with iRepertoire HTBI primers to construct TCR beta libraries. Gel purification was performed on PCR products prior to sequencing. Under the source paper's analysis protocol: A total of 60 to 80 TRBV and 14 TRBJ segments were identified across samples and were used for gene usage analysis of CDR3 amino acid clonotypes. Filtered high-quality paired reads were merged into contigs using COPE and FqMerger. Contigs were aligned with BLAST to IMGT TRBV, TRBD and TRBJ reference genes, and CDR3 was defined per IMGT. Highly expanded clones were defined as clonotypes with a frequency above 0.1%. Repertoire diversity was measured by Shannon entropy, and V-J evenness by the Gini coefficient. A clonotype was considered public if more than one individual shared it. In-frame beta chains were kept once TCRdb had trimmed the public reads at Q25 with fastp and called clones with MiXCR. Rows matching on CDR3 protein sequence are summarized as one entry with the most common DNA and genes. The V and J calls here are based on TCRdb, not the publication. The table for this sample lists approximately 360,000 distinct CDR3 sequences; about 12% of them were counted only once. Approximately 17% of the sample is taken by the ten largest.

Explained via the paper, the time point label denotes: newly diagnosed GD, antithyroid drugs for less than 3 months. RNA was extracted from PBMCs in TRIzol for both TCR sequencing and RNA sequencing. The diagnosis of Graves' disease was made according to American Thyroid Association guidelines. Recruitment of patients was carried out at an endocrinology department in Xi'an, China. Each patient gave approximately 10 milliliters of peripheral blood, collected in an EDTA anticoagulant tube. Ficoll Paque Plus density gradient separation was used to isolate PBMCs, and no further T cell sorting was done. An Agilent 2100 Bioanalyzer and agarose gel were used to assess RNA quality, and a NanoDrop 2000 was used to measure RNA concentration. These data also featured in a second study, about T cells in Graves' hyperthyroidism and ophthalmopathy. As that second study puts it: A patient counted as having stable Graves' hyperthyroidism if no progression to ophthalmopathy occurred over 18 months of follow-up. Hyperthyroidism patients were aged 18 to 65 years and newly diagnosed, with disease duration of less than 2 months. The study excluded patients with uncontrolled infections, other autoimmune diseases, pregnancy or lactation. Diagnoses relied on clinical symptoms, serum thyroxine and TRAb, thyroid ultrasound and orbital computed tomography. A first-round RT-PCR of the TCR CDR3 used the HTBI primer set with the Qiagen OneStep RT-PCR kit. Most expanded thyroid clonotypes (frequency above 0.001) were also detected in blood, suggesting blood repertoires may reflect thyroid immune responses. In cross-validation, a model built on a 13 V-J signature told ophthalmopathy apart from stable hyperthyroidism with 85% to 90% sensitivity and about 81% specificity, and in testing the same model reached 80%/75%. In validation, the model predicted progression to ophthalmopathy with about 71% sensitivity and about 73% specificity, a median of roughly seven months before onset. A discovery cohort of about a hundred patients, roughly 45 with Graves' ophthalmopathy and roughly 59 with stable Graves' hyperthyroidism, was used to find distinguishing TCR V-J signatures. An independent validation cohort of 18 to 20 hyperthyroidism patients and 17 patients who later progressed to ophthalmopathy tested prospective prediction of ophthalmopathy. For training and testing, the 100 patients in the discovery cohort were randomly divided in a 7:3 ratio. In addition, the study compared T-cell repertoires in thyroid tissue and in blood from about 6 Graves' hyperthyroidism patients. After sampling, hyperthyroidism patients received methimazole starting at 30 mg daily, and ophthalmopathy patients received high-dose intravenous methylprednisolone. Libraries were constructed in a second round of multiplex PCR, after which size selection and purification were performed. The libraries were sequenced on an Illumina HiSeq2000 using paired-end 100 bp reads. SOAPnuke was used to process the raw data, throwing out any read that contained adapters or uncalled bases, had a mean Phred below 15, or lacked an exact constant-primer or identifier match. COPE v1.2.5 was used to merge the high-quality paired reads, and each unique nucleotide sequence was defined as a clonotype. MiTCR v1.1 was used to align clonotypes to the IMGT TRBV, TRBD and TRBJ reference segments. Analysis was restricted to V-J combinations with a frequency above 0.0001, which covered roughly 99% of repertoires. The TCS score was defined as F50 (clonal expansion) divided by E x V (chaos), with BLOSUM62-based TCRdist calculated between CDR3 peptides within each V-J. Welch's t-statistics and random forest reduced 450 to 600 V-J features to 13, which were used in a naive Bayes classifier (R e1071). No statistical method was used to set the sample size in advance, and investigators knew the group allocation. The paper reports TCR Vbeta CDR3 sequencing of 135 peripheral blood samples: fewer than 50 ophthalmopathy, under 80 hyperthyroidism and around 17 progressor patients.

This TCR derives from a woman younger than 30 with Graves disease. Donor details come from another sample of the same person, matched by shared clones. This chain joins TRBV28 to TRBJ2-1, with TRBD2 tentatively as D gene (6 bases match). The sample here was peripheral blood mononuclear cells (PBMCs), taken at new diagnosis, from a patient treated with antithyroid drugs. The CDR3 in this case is CASSSFLIADNEQFF. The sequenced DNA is TGTGCCAGCAGTTCCTTCCTGATAGCGGACAATGAGCAGTTCTTC.